One and the same sample provided the 27 T cell receptor beta chains below, sequenced in a study of blood T cell repertoires in COVID-19. The data were produced by immunoSEQ multiplex PCR, yet TCRdb's version contains in-frame clones alone and is incomplete. The table records some 33,000 clones, approximately 80% of them present only once. The sequenced material came from peripheral blood. The receptors stem from a human donor in a cohort sampled during active COVID-19.

The V call is TRBV4-1, the J call TRBJ1-5; 8 positions match TRBD1. The trim removed 4 bases at V and 1 base at J, leaving 9 bases unmatched. The CDR3 runs to 17 residues. CDR1 and CDR2 from the germline V gene are MGHRA and YSYEKL. The CDR3 region has the DNA TGCGCCAGCAGCCTCCTCCCAGGGGGCTTCAGCAATCAGCCCCAGCATTTT. This sequence encodes CASSLLPGGFSNQPQHF.

J is TRBJ2-7 and V is TRBV6-6; unclear D gene. This CDR3 region has 13 residues. V was trimmed by 4 bases and J by 3 bases, leaving 10 bases between them. Per the germline V gene, CDR1 is MNHNY and CDR2 is SVGAGI (reference sequence). The CDR3 region is CASSFSPLYEQYF. The CDR3 region has the DNA TGTGCCAGCAGTTTTTCCCCCCTCTACGAGCAGTACTTC.

This clone occurred a few times. The CDR3, as DNA: TGTGCCAGCAGTGATCGGGGGAGAGCTGAAGCTTTCTTT. It specifies CASSDRGRAEAFF. The V call is TRBV6-1, the J call TRBJ1-1, with D perhaps TRBD1 (5 bases). Germline V gene sequence: CDR1 MNHNS, CDR2 SASEGT. CDR3 size: 13 residues. Deletions cut 3 bases from V and 6 bases from J, with 11 bases between.

The rearrangement links TRBV5-1 to TRBJ2-3; TRBD2 aligns across 10 bases. CDR3 size: 17 residues. CDR1 SGHRS and CDR2 YFSETQ come from the germline V gene. V gave up 0 bases and J gave up 8 bases; unmatched junction bases: 12. The chain's CDR3 is CASSLAAVAGGQGTQYF. The CDR3 DNA sequence: TGCGCCAGCAGCTTGGCCGCGGTAGCGGGGGGACAAGGTACGCAGTATTTT.

This clone was picked up a small number of times. The V call is TRBV13, the J call TRBJ2-1, with 13 bases identical to TRBD2. Germline lookup yields CDR1 PRHDT and CDR2 FYEKMQ (reference sequence). V was clipped by 5 bases and J by 6 bases; unmatched bases: 4. The length of the CDR3 is 15 residues. For the CDR3, the DNA is TGTGCCAGCAGCAGCACTAGCGGGGGGGCCAATGAGCAGTTCTTC. Translation: CASSSTSGGANEQFF.

V and J are TRBV29-1 and TRBJ1-1; TRBD1 agrees at 7 bases. CDR3 length equals 12 residues. V lost 1 base to trimming and J lost 11 bases; unmatched junction nucleotides: 7. Germline CDR1 and CDR2: SQVTM and ANQGSEA. CDR3 sequence (DNA): TGCAGCGTTGAAGGGACAGGAATAGGGGCTTTCTTT. Translation gives CSVEGTGIGAFF.

This chain links TRBV7-2 with TRBJ2-5; D possibly corresponds to TRBD1 (5 bases). Trimming cost V 0 bases and J 2 bases, with 7 bases left between them. The CDR3 consists of 14 residues. Germline CDR1 reads SGHTA; CDR2 reads FQGNSA. The CDR3 here is CASSLAGQQETQYF. In DNA, the CDR3 is TGTGCCAGCAGCTTAGCGGGGCAGCAAGAGACCCAGTACTTC.

The chain joins TRBV11-3 to TRBJ1-1; 7 positions match TRBD1. The CDR3 loop spans 13 amino acids. The germline gives CDR1 SGHNT, CDR2 YENEEA. The V segment lost 4 bases and the J segment 4 bases; nucleotides outside the gene matches: 3. In DNA form, the CDR3 reads TGTGCCAGCAGCTCAGGGGGAGGCACTGAAGCTTTCTTT. Translation gives CASSSGGGTEAFF.

The chain employs TRBV7-9 and TRBJ2-2, with 7 bases fitting TRBD2. CDR3 length equals 13 residues. The trim removed 3 bases at V and 7 bases at J, leaving 2 bases unmatched. Germline V gives CDR1 SEHNR, CDR2 FQNEAQ (reference sequence). The DNA of the CDR3 is TGTGCCAGCAGCTTCGGGGGGAACGGGGAGCTGTTTTTT. Its translation: CASSFGGNGELFF.

This clone has just a few counts. The chain carries TRBV4-1 and TRBJ1-4, with D perhaps TRBD1 (5 bases). CDR3 length: 15 amino acids. The ends were cut back, 1 base at V and 6 bases at J, with 12 bases in the middle. The V gene's germline CDR1 is MGHRA and CDR2 YSYEKL. The CDR3 region has the DNA TGCGCCAGCAGCCAAGTCAGGGTCATCTATGAAAAACTGTTTTTT. Amino acids: CASSQVRVIYEKLFF.

In its sample, this clone was seen a few times. V is TRBV2 and J is TRBJ1-5; 11 bases are a match to TRBD1. The germline V gene encodes CDR1 SNHLY and CDR2 FYNNEI. Germline trimming cut 6 bases from V and 7 bases from J; bases unmatched to any gene: 2. The CDR3 is 13 amino acids. This CDR3 is CASRGQGEQPQHF. CDR3 coding DNA: TGTGCCAGCAGGGGACAGGGGGAGCAGCCCCAGCATTTT.

The V and J genes are TRBV6-2 or TRBV6-3 and TRBJ2-7; D is ambiguous. Trimming left V 2 bases short and J 6 bases short, with 5 bases between. This CDR3 region has 11 residues. The germline V gene has CDR1 MNHEY and CDR2 SVGEGT. The CDR3 spells CASSYRSEQYF. CDR3 DNA: TGTGCCAGCAGTTACCGGAGCGAGCAGTACTTC.

The J gene is TRBJ1-2, the V gene TRBV28, with a weak D call TRBD1 (6 bases). With 2 bases removed from V and 8 bases from J, the gap between germline ends came to 21 bases. The germline V gene has CDR1 MDHEN and CDR2 SYDVKM. The CDR3 loop spans 16 amino acids. The DNA of the CDR3 is TGTGCCAGCAGTTTACTGAGAACTCTACAGGGAGTGGGCTACACCTTC. It specifies CASSLLRTLQGVGYTF.

V gene TRBV5-1 combines with J gene TRBJ2-3, with TRBD2 as a possible D gene (6 bases). The V gene's germline CDR1 is SGHRS and CDR2 YFSETQ. This CDR3 contains 20 residues. With 3 bases removed from V and 2 bases from J, the gap between germline ends came to 28 bases. The CDR3 nucleotides are TGCGCCAGCAGCTGGCCCGTTGGACTAAGCGGCCGGAGTAACACAGATACGCAGTATTTT. As protein: CASSWPVGLSGRSNTDTQYF.

The chain couples TRBV6-5 to TRBJ1-2, with 7 bases fitting TRBD1. Germline lookup yields CDR1 MNHEY and CDR2 SVGAGI. V trimming: 8 bases; J trimming: 4 bases; junction bases outside the gene matches: 10. This CDR3 has 14 amino acids. Here the CDR3 reads CASLRQGYGYGYTF. CDR3 in DNA: TGTGCCAGCCTCCGACAGGGTTACGGCTATGGCTACACCTTC.

This chain links TRBV19 with TRBJ2-2, with a weak D call TRBD2 (6 bases). The CDR3 has 14 amino acids. V lost 4 bases to trimming and J lost 5 bases, with 11 bases between them. Germline assignment: CDR1 LNHDA and CDR2 SQIVND (reference sequence). CDR3: CASSSQAGTGELFF. CDR3 in DNA: TGTGCCAGTAGTAGCCAGGCGGGGACCGGGGAGCTGTTTTTT. Looking up the rest from reference TRBV19 and TRBJ2-2 gives the full variable domain: DGGITQSPKYLFRKEGQNVTLSCEQNLNHDAMYWYRQDPGQGLRLIYYSQIVNDFQKGDIAEGYSVSREKKESFPLTVTSAQKNPTAFYLCASSSQAGTGELFFGEGSRLTVL.

This clone was seen a few times. This chain links TRBV10-1 with TRBJ2-1, with D unresolved. The CDR3 has 14 amino acids. V lost 3 bases, J lost 0 bases, and 6 bases lay in between. Germline CDR1 WNHNN, CDR2 SYGVQD (reference sequence). The CDR3 DNA sequence: TGCGCCAGCAGTGAAGTGAGCTCCTACAATGAGCAGTTCTTC. This gives the protein CASSEVSSYNEQFF.

This clone was picked up one time. The genes are TRBV12-3 or TRBV12-4 and TRBJ1-1; D unresolved. CDR3 length equals 12 residues. Trimming left V 8 bases short and J 3 bases short, with 10 bases between. CDR3 sequence: CASRGFYTEAFF. In DNA form, the CDR3 reads TGTGCCAGCCGCGGGTTTTACACTGAAGCTTTCTTT.

The CDR3 bases are TGTGCCAGCAGTTCACAGGGGGCGGGTGGCTACACCTTC. Its protein product is CASSSQGAGGYTF. The chain uses TRBV6-9 and TRBJ1-2; TRBD1 aligns across 9 bases. The germline CDR1 and CDR2 sequences are MNHGY and SVAAGI. V gave up 4 bases and J gave up 7 bases; unmatched junction bases: 4. The CDR3 runs to 13 residues.

This chain joins TRBV7-7 and TRBJ2-1, with 13 bases that match TRBD2. V was clipped by 5 bases and J by 5 bases; unmatched bases: 9. The germline V gene has CDR1 SSHAT and CDR2 FNYEAQ (reference sequence). The CDR3 is made up of 17 amino acids. The CDR3 loop reads CASSPRGLAGVNNEQFF. CDR3 sequence (DNA): TGTGCCAGCAGCCCCCGCGGACTAGCGGGGGTCAACAATGAGCAGTTCTTC.

The V and J genes are TRBV2 and TRBJ1-3; TRBD1 matches at 8 bases. The CDR3 covers 14 residues. The V segment lost 6 bases and the J segment 4 bases; nucleotides outside the gene matches: 5. CDR1 is SNHLY, CDR2 FYNNEI, per germline. CDR3 DNA sequence: TGTGCCAGCAGCGCCGACAGGGGAGGAAACACCATATATTTT. Its protein is CASSADRGGNTIYF.

The genes are TRBV19 and TRBJ1-5, with 9 bases identical to TRBD1. The CDR3 has 17 residues. In germline, CDR1 is LNHDA, CDR2 SQIVND (reference sequence). Losses at the gene ends were 6 bases for V and 6 bases for J; bases not matched to a gene: 15. The CDR3 region is CASRPGQGSLSGQPQHF. In nucleotides, the CDR3 is TGTGCCAGTAGACCAGGACAGGGGTCCCTCTCAGGTCAGCCCCAGCATTTT.

The V call is TRBV19, the J call TRBJ2-2; 9 bases line up with TRBD2. V was clipped by 3 bases and J by 0 bases; unmatched bases: 5. The CDR3 loop spans 17 amino acids. CDR1 LNHDA and CDR2 SQIVND come from the germline V gene (reference sequence). Written as DNA, the CDR3 is TGTGCCAGTAGTATCGTTAGCGGGGGAGCGAACACCGGGGAGCTGTTTTTT. Its translation is CASSIVSGGANTGELFF.

This clone has a handful of counts. J is TRBJ1-5 and V is TRBV6-2 or TRBV6-3; TRBD1 might be the D (6 bases). Per the germline V gene, CDR1 is MNHEY and CDR2 is SVGEGT. Trimming pared 4 bases from V and 0 bases from J, leaving 10 bases between. The CDR3 runs to 15 residues. Here the CDR3 reads CASSWSGDSNQPQHF. The DNA of the CDR3 is TGTGCCAGCAGTTGGTCAGGGGATAGCAATCAGCCCCAGCATTTT.

V and J are TRBV6-5 and TRBJ2-1, with 7 bases fitting TRBD2. Trimming cost V 5 bases and J 2 bases; bases outside gene matches: 0. The CDR3 has 13 residues. CDR1 and CDR2 (germline): MNHEY, SVGAGI. The CDR3 sequence is CASSSGAYNEQFF. CDR3 coding DNA: TGTGCCAGCAGTAGCGGGGCCTACAATGAGCAGTTCTTC.

The rearrangement links TRBV7-9 to TRBJ1-1; TRBD1 agrees at 8 bases. This CDR3 contains 15 residues. CDR1 is SEHNR, CDR2 FQNEAQ, per germline (reference sequence). Losses at the gene ends were 5 bases for V and 1 base for J; bases not matched to a gene: 6. The CDR3 protein is CASSETGDENTEAFF. CDR3 nucleotide sequence: TGTGCCAGCAGCGAGACAGGGGACGAGAACACTGAAGCTTTCTTT.

This clone was seen a handful of times. The V call is TRBV2, the J call TRBJ2-5; weak D call: TRBD1 (5 bases). The CDR3 runs 13 residues. The germline V gene encodes CDR1 SNHLY and CDR2 FYNNEI. V was trimmed by 7 bases and J by 0 bases, leaving 9 bases between them. CDR3 DNA sequence: TGTGCCAGCAATACAGGCTACCAAGAGACCCAGTACTTC. It translates to CASNTGYQETQYF.